This T cell receptor beta chain was identified in a study of PD-L1 blockade in urothelial cancer. Across the study: Atezolizumab was started by patients in the mid-2010s at 1,200 mg intravenously every 3 weeks.

Specified time point: pretreatment peripheral blood. This CDR3 has 16 amino acids. Per the germline V gene, CDR1 is MNHNY and CDR2 is SVGAGI (reference sequence). The V and J ends lost 6 bases and 5 bases, in that order; junction bases with no gene match: 8. The data were produced by immunoSEQ multiplex PCR, yet TCRdb's version contains in-frame clones alone and is incomplete. The sample lists 50,000 or so clones; around 79% were seen once. This receptor was taken from a man aged 70-80 years with urothelial cancer. Source: PBMCs, taken around atezolizumab (anti-PD-L1) treatment. The genes are TRBV6-6 and TRBJ2-5; 14 bases fit TRBD2. Here the CDR3 DNA reads TGTGCCAGCAGACGGGGACTAGCGGGAGACGGGGAGACCCAGTACTTC. It yields the protein CASRRGLAGDGETQYF.